Presented here are 28 T cell receptor beta chains from one specimen sequenced in a study of identical twins. TCRdb reprocessed the 5' RACE reads via MiXCR and lists one record per CDR3 protein. Of 350,000 or so distinct CDR3 sequences in the sample, 8.5% to 10% were seen once. Source material: naive T cells sorted from blood. All receptors derive from a woman aged 50 to 60 in good health.

The sample holds many counts of this clonotype. This rearrangement joins TRBV5-1 to TRBJ1-1; a weak D match, TRBD1 (5 bases). Germline CDR1 and CDR2: SGHRS and YFSETQ. CDR3 length: 13 amino acids. Trimming removed 3 bases at V and 4 bases at J, with 10 bases between. Here the CDR3 DNA reads TGCGCCAGCAGCTCACAGGAGATCACTGAAGCTTTCTTT. Its protein is CASSSQEITEAFF.

In this sample, this clonotype turned up a few times. The chain has TRBV2 and TRBJ1-1; 8 bases are a match to TRBD1. V trimming: 2 bases; J trimming: 3 bases; junction bases outside the gene matches: 17. Germline values: CDR1 SNHLY, CDR2 FYNNEI. The CDR3 covers 19 residues. The CDR3 nucleotides are TGTGCCAGCAGTGAACAATTTGTCGCCCGGACAGGGAAACACACTGAAGCTTTCTTT. Residues: CASSEQFVARTGKHTEAFF.

This clonotype was observed many times. This chain uses TRBV5-1 with TRBJ2-2; a possible D gene is TRBD1 (5 bases). V was pared by 1 base and J by 3 bases, with 10 bases between. This CDR3 has 15 residues. Germline V lookup: CDR1 SGHRS, CDR2 YFSETQ. As DNA, the CDR3 is TGCGCCAGCAGCTTGATAGGGGTCGACACCGGGGAGCTGTTTTTT. Protein product: CASSLIGVDTGELFF.

This clonotype was picked up many times. The V and J genes are TRBV7-9 and TRBJ2-7; no reliable D call. The V end was cut by 1 base, the J end by 3 bases, with 4 bases between. The CDR3 sequence is 12 residues long. The germline CDR1 and CDR2 sequences are SEHNR and FQNEAQ (reference sequence). The CDR3 coding sequence is TGTGCCAGCAGCTTAGGGGACTACGAGCAGTACGTC. Protein sequence: CASSLGDYEQYV.

This clonotype was observed many times. The J gene is TRBJ2-3, the V gene TRBV14, with D possibly being TRBD1 (5 bases). The CDR3 runs to 15 residues. Germline CDR1 is SGHDN and CDR2 is FVKESK. Trimming took 3 bases from V and 3 from J, leaving 13 bases between them. The CDR3, as DNA: TGTGCCAGCAGCCAGCAGGGAAGGAGTACAGATACGCAGTATTTT. Translated, it gives CASSQQGRSTDTQYF.

V gene TRBV7-3 combines with J gene TRBJ2-1, with 10 bases fitting TRBD2. Germline CDR1 and CDR2: SGHTA and FQGTGA. The ends lost 5 bases at V and 10 bases at J; junction bases unmatched: 17. The CDR3 is 17 residues long. CDR3 sequence: CASSPGWASGSLGEQFF. In nucleotides, the CDR3 is TGTGCCAGCAGCCCCGGGTGGGCTAGCGGGAGTTTAGGGGAGCAGTTCTTC.

This clonotype was seen more than once but under ten times. The V gene is TRBV12-3 or TRBV12-4, the J gene TRBJ1-1; a possible D gene is TRBD1 (6 bases). CDR3 length: 14 residues. Trimming left V 3 bases short and J 0 bases short, with 8 bases between. The CDR3 is CASSFRGLNTEAFF. CDR3 sequence (DNA): TGTGCCAGCAGTTTTAGGGGGTTGAACACTGAAGCTTTCTTT.

The sample holds a few counts of this clonotype. The CDR3 DNA sequence: TGTGCCAGCAGTGATCGGAGGAACACTGAAGCTTTCTTT. Protein: CASSDRRNTEAFF. The rearrangement joins TRBV6-1 to TRBJ1-1, with unresolved D. V was cut by 3 bases and J by 1 base, with 6 bases left in between. Per germline, CDR1 MNHNS and CDR2 SASEGT. This CDR3 has 13 residues.

This clonotype came up many times. J is TRBJ2-5 and V is TRBV9, with TRBD1 as a possible D gene (6 bases). Germline V lookup: CDR1 SGDLS, CDR2 YYNGEE. Trimming pared 4 bases from V and 3 bases from J, leaving 13 bases between. The CDR3 length is 14 residues. The chain's CDR3 is CASSSSQGKETQYF. Here the CDR3 DNA reads TGTGCCAGCAGCTCGTCACAGGGTAAAGAGACCCAGTACTTC.

This clonotype was counted between two and nine times. The chain has TRBV4-1 and TRBJ2-1; 8 nucleotides agree with TRBD2. The trim removed 3 bases at V and 3 bases at J, leaving 7 bases unmatched. CDR3 length: 16 amino acids. Per the germline V gene, CDR1 is MGHRA and CDR2 is YSYEKL. CDR3 sequence reads: CASSQMSGSGYNEQFF. CDR3 sequence (DNA): TGCGCCAGCAGCCAGATGAGCGGGAGCGGCTACAATGAGCAGTTCTTC.

This clonotype occurred a few times. The V and J genes are TRBV5-4 and TRBJ2-2; no definite D call. The V gene's germline CDR1 is SGHNT and CDR2 YYREEE (reference sequence). This CDR3 region has 14 residues. The V end lost 6 bases, the J end lost 1 base, and 10 bases lay between the germline ends. CDR3: CASTIPENTGELFF. The CDR3 DNA follows: TGTGCCAGCACCATACCCGAGAACACCGGGGAGCTGTTTTTT.

In this sample, this clonotype turned up a few times. The chain couples TRBV7-6 to TRBJ2-3; D remains unclear. Germline V gene sequence: CDR1 SGHVS, CDR2 FNYEAQ. The V gene lost 5 bases and the J gene lost 0 bases, with 12 bases spanning the gap. The CDR3 is 15 residues long. CDR3 DNA: TGTGCCAGCAGCAGTTTGCGCTTTAGCACAGATACGCAGTATTTT. It yields the protein CASSSLRFSTDTQYF.

This clonotype was recorded at least ten times. The chain joins TRBV28 to TRBJ1-2; D perhaps matches TRBD1 (5 bases). Germline V gene sequence: CDR1 MDHEN, CDR2 SYDVKM. V was clipped by 4 bases and J by 6 bases, with 18 bases between them. There are 15 residues in the CDR3. The CDR3 DNA reads as TGTGCCAGCAGTTCGTCCTGGGACGCAGCGGATGGCTACACCTTC. Amino acids: CASSSSWDAADGYTF.

The rearrangement links TRBV20-1 to TRBJ1-6; 8 positions match TRBD1. Looked up from germline, CDR1 is DFQATT and CDR2 is SNEGSKA (reference sequence). Trimming at V came to 6 bases and at J to 9 bases, leaving 13 bases not matched to a gene. CDR3 length equals 15 residues. CDR3 region: CSARPGQGVGSPLHF. CDR3 DNA: TGCAGTGCCAGGCCCGGACAGGGTGTCGGTTCACCCCTCCACTTT.

This clonotype has a handful of counts. The chain joins TRBV10-2 to TRBJ2-7; the D gene is possibly TRBD2 (6 bases). This CDR3 spans 14 amino acids. V lost 7 bases to trimming and J lost 3 bases, with 16 bases between them. Germline lookup yields CDR1 WSHSY and CDR2 SAAADI. As DNA, the CDR3 is TGCGCCAGCATTCAACCGGGACTCCTCTACGAGCAGTACTTC. This gives the protein CASIQPGLLYEQYF.

This clonotype occurred many times. In DNA form, the CDR3 reads TGTGCCAGCAGCCCCCGGGACAGCGACCAAGAGACCCAGTACTTC. The encoded protein is CASSPRDSDQETQYF. The V gene is TRBV7-9, the J gene TRBJ2-5, with 7 bases aligning to TRBD1. The CDR3 length is 15 residues. Germline CDR1 SEHNR, CDR2 FQNEAQ (reference sequence). V was pared by 5 bases and J by 0 bases, with 6 bases of the junction left unmatched.

The sample holds many counts of this clonotype. The chain joins TRBV5-5 to TRBJ2-3; D is possibly TRBD2 (5 bases). CDR3 length: 15 amino acids. With 3 bases removed from V and 0 bases from J, the gap between germline ends came to 11 bases. The V gene's germline CDR1 is SGHKS and CDR2 YYEKEE (reference sequence). In DNA form, the CDR3 reads TGTGCCAGCAGCTCCTCCGCGGGTAGCACAGATACGCAGTATTTT. Translating it yields CASSSSAGSTDTQYF.

Of note for this clonotype: This could be a read error, since a much larger clone is one nucleotide away. This sequence joins TRBV12-3 or TRBV12-4 and TRBJ2-3, with unresolved D. CDR3 size: 14 residues. In nucleotides, the CDR3 is TGTGCCAGCGGGTCTTTTGTGCCCACAGATACGCTGTATTTT. This encodes CASGSFVPTDTLYF.

The V gene is TRBV18, the J gene TRBJ2-2, with 7 bases lining up with TRBD2. This CDR3 spans 13 amino acids. Per germline, CDR1 KGHSH and CDR2 LQKENI. After removal of 3 bases from V and 7 bases from J, the junction contained 2 bases not matched to a gene. DNA of the CDR3: TGTGCCAGCTCACCTACTAGCGACGGGGAGCTGTTTTTT. It encodes CASSPTSDGELFF.

The chain links TRBV5-1 to TRBJ1-3, with D uncertain. Germline CDR1 reads SGHRS; CDR2 reads YFSETQ. The CDR3 runs to 15 residues. Between the trimmed V and J ends, which lost 0 bases and 0 bases, there was a span of 7 bases. CDR3 coding DNA: TGCGCCAGCAGCTTGGACGGGCACTCTGGAAACACCATATATTTT. Residues: CASSLDGHSGNTIYF.

This clonotype has a handful of counts. V is TRBV5-6 and J is TRBJ1-4; D gene uncertain. Germline values: CDR1 SGHDT, CDR2 YYEEEE. CDR3 length equals 15 residues. V lost 0 bases to trimming and J lost 7 bases, with 13 bases between them. CDR3 in DNA: TGTGCCAGCAGCTTGGCTGGGCTGGGGAGTGAAAAACTGTTTTTT. This encodes CASSLAGLGSEKLFF.

This clonotype was detected only a few times. The V gene is TRBV25-1, the J gene TRBJ2-7; D might be TRBD2 (6 bases). The CDR3 length is 14 residues. CDR1 MGHDK and CDR2 SYGVNS come from the germline V gene. The V end was cut by 7 bases, the J end by 0 bases, with 13 bases between. In DNA, the CDR3 is TGTGCCAGCAATCAGGGAGGAAACTCCTACGAGCAGTACTTC. It yields the protein CASNQGGNSYEQYF.

Only a few counts were recorded for this clonotype. This chain links TRBV12-3 or TRBV12-4 with TRBJ2-1; 12 bases agree with TRBD2. The CDR3 extends over 15 amino acids. Germline trimming cut 4 bases from V and 8 bases from J; bases unmatched to any gene: 6. The chain's CDR3 is CASSSLLAGGHEQFF. The CDR3 DNA follows: TGTGCCAGCAGTTCCCTCCTAGCGGGAGGGCATGAGCAGTTCTTC.

This clonotype has a handful of counts. The V call is TRBV27, the J call TRBJ2-3; D is unresolved. Germline assignment: CDR1 MNHEY and CDR2 SMNVEV (reference sequence). The CDR3 runs to 15 residues. The V end lost 2 bases, the J end lost 5 bases, and 14 bases lay between the germline ends. CDR3 nucleotides: TGTGCCAGCAGTTTACGACGATTTAGTGGAGATACGCAGTATTTT. This encodes CASSLRRFSGDTQYF.

This clonotype showed up just a few times. The J gene is TRBJ2-5, the V gene TRBV5-4; no firm D call. Germline assignment: CDR1 SGHNT and CDR2 YYREEE (reference sequence). Trimming removed 2 bases at V and 4 bases at J, with 18 bases between. The CDR3 spans 16 residues. As DNA, the CDR3 is TGTGCCAGCAGCTTTAAGGATTATGGAGAACGAGAGACCCAGTACTTC. This gives the protein CASSFKDYGERETQYF.

This clonotype has ten or more counts. The chain combines TRBV29-1 with TRBJ2-7; 8 bases match TRBD2. Germline V gene lookup returns CDR1 SQVTM and CDR2 ANQGSEA. J lost 3 bases, V lost 6 bases, and 7 bases had no gene match. This CDR3 is built from 13 residues. CDR3 DNA: TGCAGCGTCTCGGGAGGGGGGAACTACGAGCAGTACTTC. This sequence encodes CSVSGGGNYEQYF.

There are many counts of this clonotype. The chain joins TRBV20-1 to TRBJ2-4, with D perhaps being TRBD1 or TRBD2 (5 bases each). CDR1 and CDR2 from the germline V gene are DFQATT and SNEGSKA (reference sequence). This CDR3 spans 15 amino acids. Trimming stripped 3 bases from V and 6 bases from J, with 18 bases between. CDR3 in DNA: TGCAGTGCTAGGGGGGTACCTCTTTTCGGAAACATTCAGTACTTC. This translates into CSARGVPLFGNIQYF.

V and J are TRBV5-1 and TRBJ2-7; 11 positions agree with TRBD1. This CDR3 contains 15 residues. The trim removed 2 bases at V and 4 bases at J, leaving 5 bases unmatched. The germline V gene has CDR1 SGHRS and CDR2 YFSETQ. CDR3 amino acids: CASSLFGQGAYEQYF. CDR3 in DNA: TGCGCCAGCAGCTTATTCGGACAGGGGGCTTACGAGCAGTACTTC.